The 21 T cell receptor beta chains reported below all come from one sample, sequenced in a study of cytomegalovirus exposure and HLA in healthy donors. Researchers ran the PCR with 60 Vbeta and 13 Jbeta primers. The table came from immunoSEQ multiplex PCR; TCRdb's copy has only in-frame clones and leaves some out. The sample holds some 200,000 clones, over 70% seen once. The sample consisted of PBMCs. The receptors come from a female donor in good health and CMV-seronegative.

The genes are TRBV28 and TRBJ2-7; 8 nucleotides align to TRBD1. The CDR3 loop spans 13 amino acids. The germline gives CDR1 MDHEN, CDR2 SYDVKM. V shed 5 bases and J 4 bases; nucleotides not matched to a gene: 4. DNA for the CDR3: TGTGCCAGCAGTCTAAGACAGGGGTACGAGCAGTACTTC. As protein: CASSLRQGYEQYF.

This chain joins TRBV19 and TRBJ1-5, with D maybe TRBD1 (5 bases). CDR1 is LNHDA, CDR2 SQIVND, per germline (reference sequence). The CDR3 loop spans 16 amino acids. V lost 5 bases and J lost 0, with 14 bases in between. CDR3 nucleotides: TGTGCCAGTAGTTCCATCGACAGTTATAGCAATCAGCCCCAGCATTTT. As protein: CASSSIDSYSNQPQHF.

This sequence joins TRBV30 and TRBJ1-3; D uncertain. Germline lookup yields CDR1 GTSNPN and CDR2 SVGIG (reference sequence). Deletions cut 5 bases from V and 0 bases from J, with 8 bases between. This CDR3 has 13 amino acids. The CDR3 bases are TGTGCCTGGCCTAGTAACTCTGGAAACACCATATATTTT. Translation gives CAWPSNSGNTIYF.

This chain uses TRBV4-1 with TRBJ1-3; D might be TRBD1 (6 bases). Per germline, CDR1 MGHRA and CDR2 YSYEKL. The CDR3 extends over 15 amino acids. V was clipped by 0 bases and J by 4 bases, with 10 bases between them. The CDR3 protein is CASSQDRGTGNTIYF. The CDR3 DNA follows: TGCGCCAGCAGCCAAGACAGGGGCACGGGAAACACCATATATTTT.

This clone appeared a few times. This chain connects TRBV7-8 to TRBJ2-7; D perhaps matches TRBD1 (6 bases). Trimming shortened V by 5 bases and J by 5 bases, and 16 bases separated the two germline ends. This CDR3 spans 14 amino acids. Per the germline V gene, CDR1 is SGHVS and CDR2 is FQNEAQ. The CDR3 DNA follows: TGTGCCAGCAGCGAACAGGGTATCTACAACGAGCAGTACTTC. Translation gives CASSEQGIYNEQYF. Based on the CDR3 plus reference TRBV7-8 and TRBJ2-7, the full variable domain is GAGVSQSPRYKVAKRGQDVALRCDPISGHVSLFWYQQALGQGPEFLTYFQNEAQLDKSGLPSDRFFAERPEGSVSTLKIQRTQQEDSAVYLCASSEQGIYNEQYFGPGTRLTVT.

The chain carries TRBV20-1 and TRBJ1-1; D is undetermined. Germline CDR1 and CDR2: DFQATT and SNEGSKA (reference sequence). This CDR3 is built from 11 residues. V was pared by 6 bases and J by 7 bases, with 12 bases between. The CDR3: CSATVGLEAFF. DNA of the CDR3: TGCAGTGCCACCGTGGGCCTTGAAGCTTTCTTT.

This chain links TRBV28 with TRBJ2-7; D might be TRBD2 (7 bases). The CDR3 loop spans 15 amino acids. The ends were cut back, 3 bases at V and 0 bases at J, with 12 bases in the middle. Germline V gives CDR1 MDHEN, CDR2 SYDVKM. This CDR3 reads CASSFRGATSYEQYF. The CDR3 DNA reads as TGTGCCAGCAGTTTCCGGGGGGCAACCTCCTACGAGCAGTACTTC.

J is TRBJ2-3 and V is TRBV9; TRBD1 agrees at 8 bases. With V trimmed by 3 bases and J by 4 bases, 10 bases remained unmatched. The CDR3 consists of 16 residues. Germline-derived CDR1 and CDR2 are SGDLS and YYNGEE. In DNA form, the CDR3 reads TGTGCCAGCAGCGAAACAGCAGGGGGCCTAGCAGATACGCAGTATTTT. It is translated as CASSETAGGLADTQYF. Full variable domain (missing parts from reference TRBV9 and TRBJ2-3): DSGVTQTPKHLITATGQRVTLRCSPRSGDLSVYWYQQSLDQGLQFLIQYYNGEERAKGNILERFSAQQFPDLHSELNLSSLELGDSALYFCASSETAGGLADTQYFGPGTRLTVL.

This sequence joins TRBV5-6 and TRBJ2-3, with TRBD2 as a possible D gene (6 bases). The CDR3 consists of 19 residues. Germline CDR1 SGHDT, CDR2 YYEEEE. Trimming removed 0 bases at V and 0 bases at J, with 20 bases between. CDR3 amino acids: CASSLAALGGTPSTDTQYF. The CDR3 DNA reads as TGTGCCAGCAGCTTGGCCGCCCTGGGGGGAACACCTAGCACAGATACGCAGTATTTT.

With respect to this clone: At one boundary the junction diverges from the germline segment, which might be a read error. The rearrangement links TRBV6-1 to TRBJ2-7, with D hard to call. There are 13 residues in the CDR3. Germline V gene lookup returns CDR1 MNHNS and CDR2 SASEGT. This chain's CDR3 is CASSDLYWYEQYF. The CDR3 DNA follows: TGTGCCAGTAGTGATTTATACTGGTACGAGCAGTACTTC.

The rearrangement joins TRBV10-2 to TRBJ2-7, with 11 positions matching TRBD2. Germline CDR1 and CDR2: WSHSY and SAAADI. The CDR3 totals 16 residues. V was pared by 8 bases and J by 7 bases, with 16 bases of the junction left unmatched. The CDR3 spells CASSQLGTSGTGEQYF. For the CDR3, the DNA is TGCGCCAGCTCTCAGCTCGGGACTAGCGGAACGGGGGAGCAGTACTTC.

This clone was seen a handful of times. The gene calls are TRBV4-3 and TRBJ1-2; D is possibly TRBD1 (5 bases). With 1 base removed from V and 8 bases from J, the gap between germline ends came to 11 bases. Per germline, CDR1 LGHNA and CDR2 YSLEER. The CDR3 is made up of 13 amino acids. CDR3 sequence: CASSQAGVGGYTF. CDR3 nucleotide sequence: TGCGCCAGCAGCCAAGCGGGGGTAGGAGGCTACACCTTC.

The chain employs TRBV9 and TRBJ2-7, with D maybe TRBD2 (5 bases). This CDR3 contains 13 residues. Germline V gene lookup returns CDR1 SGDLS and CDR2 YYNGEE. Trimming stripped 0 bases from V and 6 bases from J, with 10 bases between. CDR3 DNA: TGTGCCAGCAGCGTAGGGAGAGGGCCCGAGCAGTACTTC. Its protein product is CASSVGRGPEQYF.

The chain employs TRBV5-4 and TRBJ2-5; perhaps TRBD2 as D (5 bases). This CDR3 region has 13 residues. V gave up 2 bases and J gave up 5 bases, with 10 bases separating them. Germline values: CDR1 SGHNT, CDR2 YYREEE (reference sequence). CDR3 DNA sequence: TGTGCCAGCAGCTTACGGGCTAGCGAGACCCAGTACTTC. Its protein product is CASSLRASETQYF.

The chain recombines TRBV7-2 with TRBJ1-1; D is possibly TRBD1 (5 bases). CDR1 and CDR2 from the germline V gene are SGHTA and FQGNSA. The CDR3 has 15 residues. The V end was cut by 5 bases, the J end by 1 base, with 14 bases between. The CDR3 DNA is TGTGCCAGCAGCCCCGGGCCAGGGCAGAACACTGAAGCTTTCTTT. It translates to CASSPGPGQNTEAFF.

This clone showed up just once. J is TRBJ1-1 and V is TRBV10-3, with TRBD1 matching over 11 bases. Germline V gene data show CDR1 as ENHRY and CDR2 as SYGVKD. J gave up 1 base and V 6 bases, and 7 bases lay outside the gene matches. There are 16 residues in the CDR3. Written as DNA, the CDR3 is TGTGCCATCAGGGACCGGGACAGGGGGGGGAACACTGAAGCTTTCTTT. It is translated as CAIRDRDRGGNTEAFF.

The genes are TRBV19 and TRBJ1-1, with D possibly being TRBD1 (5 bases). Germline V gene sequence: CDR1 LNHDA, CDR2 SQIVND (reference sequence). With 3 bases removed from V and 7 bases from J, the gap between germline ends came to 18 bases. The CDR3 is 15 amino acids. The chain's CDR3 is CASSMAAVGGLEAFF. The CDR3 coding sequence is TGTGCCAGTAGTATGGCGGCTGTCGGGGGACTTGAAGCTTTCTTT.

The chain combines TRBV7-2 with TRBJ2-3, with 7 bases fitting TRBD2. The CDR3 is 15 residues long. J was trimmed by 2 bases and V by 6 bases; bases with no gene match: 8. Germline loops: CDR1 SGHTA, CDR2 FQGNSA. The CDR3, as DNA: TGTGCCAGCAGGACCCATGGGGGGGACACAGATACGCAGTATTTT. Translated, it gives CASRTHGGDTDTQYF.

This clone appeared once. The chain couples TRBV27 to TRBJ1-1; D remains unclear. The CDR3 extends over 13 amino acids. Germline V gives CDR1 MNHEY, CDR2 SMNVEV (reference sequence). V was pared by 5 bases and J by 2 bases, with 9 bases between. The CDR3 bases are TGTGCCAGCAGTATGACAAGAAACACTGAAGCTTTCTTT. As protein: CASSMTRNTEAFF.

This chain joins TRBV30 and TRBJ2-7; TRBD1 is a possible D gene (6 bases). Trimming left V 1 base short and J 2 bases short, with 15 bases between. The CDR3 is 15 residues long. The germline gives CDR1 GTSNPN, CDR2 SVGIG (reference sequence). The CDR3 coding sequence is TGTGCCTGGAGTGAAGGGGGTATAAGAGCCTACGAGCAGTACTTC. Translating it yields CAWSEGGIRAYEQYF.

The rearrangement links TRBV6-6 to TRBJ2-7; perhaps TRBD2 as D (6 bases). The CDR3 is made up of 11 amino acids. The V gene's germline CDR1 is MNHNY and CDR2 SVGAGI (reference sequence). CDR3 amino acids: CAVGGGYEQYF. The CDR3 region has the DNA TGTGCTGTGGGGGGAGGCTACGAGCAGTACTTC.